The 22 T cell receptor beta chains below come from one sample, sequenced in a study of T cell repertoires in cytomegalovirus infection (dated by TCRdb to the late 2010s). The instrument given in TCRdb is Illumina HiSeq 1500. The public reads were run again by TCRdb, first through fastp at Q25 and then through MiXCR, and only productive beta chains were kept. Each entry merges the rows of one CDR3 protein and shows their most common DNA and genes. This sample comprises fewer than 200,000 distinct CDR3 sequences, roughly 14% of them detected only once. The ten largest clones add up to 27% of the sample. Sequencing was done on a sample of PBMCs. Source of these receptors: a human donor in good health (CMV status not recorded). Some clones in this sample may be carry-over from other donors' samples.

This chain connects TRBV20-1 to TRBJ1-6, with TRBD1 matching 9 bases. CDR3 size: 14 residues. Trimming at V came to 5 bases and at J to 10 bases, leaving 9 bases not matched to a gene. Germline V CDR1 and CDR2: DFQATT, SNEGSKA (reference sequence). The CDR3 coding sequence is TGCAGTGCTCCTCCGGACAGGGGAAGGTCACCCCTCCACTTT. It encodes CSAPPDRGRSPLHF.

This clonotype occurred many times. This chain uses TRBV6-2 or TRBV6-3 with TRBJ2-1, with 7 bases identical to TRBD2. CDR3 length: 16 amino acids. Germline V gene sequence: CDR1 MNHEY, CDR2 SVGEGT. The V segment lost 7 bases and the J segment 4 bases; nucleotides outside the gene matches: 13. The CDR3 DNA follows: TGTGCCAGCAACCAGCCGGGACTACCAGATTACAATGAGCAGTTCTTC. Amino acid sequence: CASNQPGLPDYNEQFF.

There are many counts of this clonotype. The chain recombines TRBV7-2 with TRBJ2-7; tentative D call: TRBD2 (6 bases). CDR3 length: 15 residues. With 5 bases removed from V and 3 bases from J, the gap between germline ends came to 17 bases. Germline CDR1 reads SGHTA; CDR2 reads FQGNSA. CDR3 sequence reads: CASSLLASGVYEQYF. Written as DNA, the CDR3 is TGTGCCAGCAGCCTACTAGCTTCGGGGGTCTACGAGCAGTACTTC.

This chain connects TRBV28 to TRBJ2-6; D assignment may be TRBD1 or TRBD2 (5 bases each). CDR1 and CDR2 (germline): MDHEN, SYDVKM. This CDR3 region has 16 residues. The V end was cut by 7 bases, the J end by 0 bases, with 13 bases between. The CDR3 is CASTEGDPSGANVLTF. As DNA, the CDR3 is TGTGCCAGCACGGAAGGGGACCCCTCTGGGGCCAACGTCCTGACTTTC.

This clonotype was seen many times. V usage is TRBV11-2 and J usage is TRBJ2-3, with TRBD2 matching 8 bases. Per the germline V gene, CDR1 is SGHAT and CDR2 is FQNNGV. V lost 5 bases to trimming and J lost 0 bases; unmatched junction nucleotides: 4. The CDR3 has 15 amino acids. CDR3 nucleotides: TGTGCCAGCAGCCCACTAGCGGTTAGCACAGATACGCAGTATTTT. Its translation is CASSPLAVSTDTQYF.

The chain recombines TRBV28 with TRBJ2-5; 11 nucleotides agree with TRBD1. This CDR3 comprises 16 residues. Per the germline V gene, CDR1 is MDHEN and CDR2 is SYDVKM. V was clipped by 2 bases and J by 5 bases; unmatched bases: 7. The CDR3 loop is CASSLVGQGAFETQYF. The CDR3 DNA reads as TGTGCCAGCAGTTTAGTTGGACAGGGGGCGTTTGAGACCCAGTACTTC.

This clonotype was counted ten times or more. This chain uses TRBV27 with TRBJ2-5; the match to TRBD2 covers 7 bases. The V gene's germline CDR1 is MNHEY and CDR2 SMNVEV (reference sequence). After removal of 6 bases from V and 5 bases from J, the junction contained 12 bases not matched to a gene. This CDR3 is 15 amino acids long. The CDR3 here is CASSSGTIPPETQYF. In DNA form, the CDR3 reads TGTGCCAGCAGCTCCGGGACTATCCCCCCCGAGACCCAGTACTTC.

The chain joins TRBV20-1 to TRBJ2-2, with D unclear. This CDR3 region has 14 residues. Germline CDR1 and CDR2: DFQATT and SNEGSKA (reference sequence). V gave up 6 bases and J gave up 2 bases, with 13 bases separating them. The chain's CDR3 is CSAQAGVNTGELFF. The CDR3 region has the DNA TGCAGTGCCCAGGCTGGGGTCAACACCGGGGAGCTGTTTTTT.

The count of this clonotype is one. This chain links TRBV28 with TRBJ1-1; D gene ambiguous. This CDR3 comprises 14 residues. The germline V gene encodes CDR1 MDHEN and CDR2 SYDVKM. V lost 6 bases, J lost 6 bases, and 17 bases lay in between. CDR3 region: CASSRRHPYAEAFF. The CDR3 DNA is TGTGCCAGCAGCCGCCGACATCCGTACGCTGAAGCTTTCTTT. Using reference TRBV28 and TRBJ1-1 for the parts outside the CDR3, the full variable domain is DVKVTQSSRYLVKRTGEKVFLECVQDMDHENMFWYRQDPGLGLRLIYFSYDVKMKEKGDIPEGYSVSREKKERFSLILESASTNQTSMYLCASSRRHPYAEAFFGQGTRLTVV.

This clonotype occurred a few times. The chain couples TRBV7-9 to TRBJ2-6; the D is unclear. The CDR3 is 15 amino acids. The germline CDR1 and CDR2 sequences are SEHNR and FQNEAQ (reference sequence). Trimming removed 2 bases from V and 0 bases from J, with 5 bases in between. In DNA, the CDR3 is TGTGCCAGCAGCTTAAGTCTCTCTGGGGCCAACGTCCTGACTTTC. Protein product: CASSLSLSGANVLTF.

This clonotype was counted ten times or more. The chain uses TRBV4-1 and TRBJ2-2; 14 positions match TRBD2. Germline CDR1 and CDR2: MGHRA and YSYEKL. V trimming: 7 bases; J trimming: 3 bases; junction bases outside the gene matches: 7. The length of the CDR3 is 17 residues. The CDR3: CASTWTSGGIDTGELFF. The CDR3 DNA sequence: TGCGCCAGCACCTGGACTAGCGGGGGGATCGACACCGGGGAGCTGTTTTTT.

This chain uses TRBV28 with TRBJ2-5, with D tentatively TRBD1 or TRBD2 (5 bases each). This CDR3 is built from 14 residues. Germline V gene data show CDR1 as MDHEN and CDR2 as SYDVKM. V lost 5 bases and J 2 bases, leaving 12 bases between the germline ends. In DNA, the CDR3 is TGTGCCAGCAGTCCATGGGGACCTCAAGAGACCCAGTACTTC. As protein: CASSPWGPQETQYF.

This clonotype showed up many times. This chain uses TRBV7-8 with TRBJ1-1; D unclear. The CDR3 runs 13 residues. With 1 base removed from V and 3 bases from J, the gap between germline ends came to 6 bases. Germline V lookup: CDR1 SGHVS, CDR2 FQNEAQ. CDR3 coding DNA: TGTGCCAGCAGCTTAGATCGAGACACTGAAGCTTTCTTT. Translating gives CASSLDRDTEAFF.

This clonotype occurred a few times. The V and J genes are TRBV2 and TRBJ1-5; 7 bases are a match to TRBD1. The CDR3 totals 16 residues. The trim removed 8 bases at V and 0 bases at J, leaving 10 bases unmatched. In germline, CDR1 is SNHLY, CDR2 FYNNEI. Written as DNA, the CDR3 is TGTGCCAGCGCCGGGACAGAGAGATATAGCAATCAGCCCCAGCATTTT. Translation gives CASAGTERYSNQPQHF.

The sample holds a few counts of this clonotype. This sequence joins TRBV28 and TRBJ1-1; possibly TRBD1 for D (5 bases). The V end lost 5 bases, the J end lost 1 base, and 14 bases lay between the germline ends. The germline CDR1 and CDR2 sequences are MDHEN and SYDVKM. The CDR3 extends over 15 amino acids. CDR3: CASSPPRAANTEAFF. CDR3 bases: TGTGCCAGCAGTCCCCCCAGGGCGGCGAACACTGAAGCTTTCTTT.

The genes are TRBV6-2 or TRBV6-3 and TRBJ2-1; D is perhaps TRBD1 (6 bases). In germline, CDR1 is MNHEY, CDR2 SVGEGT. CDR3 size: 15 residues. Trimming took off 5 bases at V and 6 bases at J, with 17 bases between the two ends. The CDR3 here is CASSNPQGWSNEQFF. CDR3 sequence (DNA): TGTGCCAGCAGTAACCCACAGGGATGGAGCAATGAGCAGTTCTTC.

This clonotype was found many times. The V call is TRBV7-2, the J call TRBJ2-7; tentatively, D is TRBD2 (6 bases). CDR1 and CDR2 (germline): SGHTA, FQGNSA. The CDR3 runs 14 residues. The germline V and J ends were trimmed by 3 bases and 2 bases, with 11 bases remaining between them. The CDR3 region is CASSFGTATYEQYF. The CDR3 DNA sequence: TGTGCCAGCAGCTTCGGGACTGCAACCTACGAGCAGTACTTC. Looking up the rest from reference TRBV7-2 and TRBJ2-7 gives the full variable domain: GAGVSQSPSNKVTEKGKDVELRCDPISGHTALYWYRQSLGQGLEFLIYFQGNSAPDKSGLPSDRFSAERTGGSVSTLTIQRTQQEDSAVYLCASSFGTATYEQYFGPGTRLTVT.

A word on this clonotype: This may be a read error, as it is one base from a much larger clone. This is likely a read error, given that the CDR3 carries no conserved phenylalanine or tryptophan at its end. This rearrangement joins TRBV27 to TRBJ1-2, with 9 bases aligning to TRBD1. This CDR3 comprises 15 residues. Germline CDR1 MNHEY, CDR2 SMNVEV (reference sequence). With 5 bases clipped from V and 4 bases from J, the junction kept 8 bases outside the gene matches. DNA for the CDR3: TGTGCCAGCAGTGAAACCGGGACAGGGCCCTATGGCTACACCTAC. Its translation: CASSETGTGPYGYTY.

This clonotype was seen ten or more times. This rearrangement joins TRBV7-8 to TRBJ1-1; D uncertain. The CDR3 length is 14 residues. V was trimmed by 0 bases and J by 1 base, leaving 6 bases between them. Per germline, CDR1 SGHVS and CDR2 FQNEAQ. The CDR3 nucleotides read TGTGCCAGCAGCTTAGCCTGGACGAACACTGAAGCTTTCTTT. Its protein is CASSLAWTNTEAFF.

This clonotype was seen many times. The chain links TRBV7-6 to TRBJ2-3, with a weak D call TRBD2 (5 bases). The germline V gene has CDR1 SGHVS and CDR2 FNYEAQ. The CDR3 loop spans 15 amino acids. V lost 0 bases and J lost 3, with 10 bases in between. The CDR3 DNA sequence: TGTGCCAGCAGCTTAGCGCCCCGGGGAACAGATACGCAGTATTTT. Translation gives CASSLAPRGTDTQYF.

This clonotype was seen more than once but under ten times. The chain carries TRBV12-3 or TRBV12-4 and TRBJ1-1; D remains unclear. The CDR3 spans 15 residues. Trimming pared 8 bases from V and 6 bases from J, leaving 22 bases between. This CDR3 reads CASGSWTGVLAEAFF. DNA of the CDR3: TGTGCCAGCGGCTCATGGACCGGGGTTTTAGCTGAAGCTTTCTTT.

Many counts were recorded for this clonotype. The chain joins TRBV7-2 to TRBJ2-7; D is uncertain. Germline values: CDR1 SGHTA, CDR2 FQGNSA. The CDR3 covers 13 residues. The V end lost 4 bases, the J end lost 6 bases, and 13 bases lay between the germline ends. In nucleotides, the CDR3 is TGTGCCAGCAGCTCGGAGCGAGGACGCGAGCAGTACTTC. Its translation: CASSSERGREQYF.